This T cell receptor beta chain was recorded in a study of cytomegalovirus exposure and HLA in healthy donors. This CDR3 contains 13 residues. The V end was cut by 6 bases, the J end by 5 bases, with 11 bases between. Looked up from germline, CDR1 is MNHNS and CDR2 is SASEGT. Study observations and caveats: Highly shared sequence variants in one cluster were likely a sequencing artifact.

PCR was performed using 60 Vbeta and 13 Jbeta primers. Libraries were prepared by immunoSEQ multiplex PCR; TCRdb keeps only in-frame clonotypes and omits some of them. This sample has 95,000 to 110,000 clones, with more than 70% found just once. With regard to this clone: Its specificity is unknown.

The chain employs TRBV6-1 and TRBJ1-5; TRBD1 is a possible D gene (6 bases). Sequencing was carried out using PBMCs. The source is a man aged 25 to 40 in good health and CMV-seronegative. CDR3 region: CASSFDRYQPQHF. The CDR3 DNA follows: TGTGCCAGCAGCTTCGACAGGTATCAGCCCCAGCATTTT.